This section outlines one T cell receptor (beta chain) sequence together with its context. These data originate in a study of sequential checkpoint blockade in melanoma. Background on the study: Each arm's sequence ended with maintenance nivolumab.

The treatment: randomized to nivolumab then ipilimumab (arm A) or the reverse (arm B). Some clones are missing from TCRdb's copy, which holds only in-frame ones; the method was immunoSEQ multiplex PCR. The sample records roughly 4,600 clones, roughly 21% being singletons. Germline CDR1 reads LNHDA; CDR2 reads SQIVND (reference sequence). The CDR3 consists of 12 residues. V was pared by 7 bases and J by 8 bases, with 14 bases between. V and J are TRBV19 and TRBJ1-1, with D unclear. The sequencing used tumor tissue (inferred from file names), collected from a patient given nivolumab and ipilimumab in sequence. The sequence was collected from a human donor with melanoma. The CDR3 DNA is TGTGCCAGTACCCAATTCAGAGGGGAAGCTTTCTTT. Translated, it gives CASTQFRGEAFF.